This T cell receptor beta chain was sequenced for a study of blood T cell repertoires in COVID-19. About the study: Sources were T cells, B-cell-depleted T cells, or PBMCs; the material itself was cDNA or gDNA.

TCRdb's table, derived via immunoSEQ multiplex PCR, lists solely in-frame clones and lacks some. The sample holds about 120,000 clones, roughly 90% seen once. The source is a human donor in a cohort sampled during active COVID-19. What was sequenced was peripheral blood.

CDR3 sequence (DNA): TGTGCCAGCAGTGCGAATGGACAGATTAGCAATCAGCCCCAGCATTTT. Translated: CASSANGQISNQPQHF. This sequence joins TRBV27 and TRBJ1-5, with D tentatively TRBD1 (6 bases). Trimming took off 5 bases at V and 0 bases at J, with 14 bases between the two ends. In germline, CDR1 is MNHEY, CDR2 SMNVEV (reference sequence). The CDR3 extends over 16 amino acids.